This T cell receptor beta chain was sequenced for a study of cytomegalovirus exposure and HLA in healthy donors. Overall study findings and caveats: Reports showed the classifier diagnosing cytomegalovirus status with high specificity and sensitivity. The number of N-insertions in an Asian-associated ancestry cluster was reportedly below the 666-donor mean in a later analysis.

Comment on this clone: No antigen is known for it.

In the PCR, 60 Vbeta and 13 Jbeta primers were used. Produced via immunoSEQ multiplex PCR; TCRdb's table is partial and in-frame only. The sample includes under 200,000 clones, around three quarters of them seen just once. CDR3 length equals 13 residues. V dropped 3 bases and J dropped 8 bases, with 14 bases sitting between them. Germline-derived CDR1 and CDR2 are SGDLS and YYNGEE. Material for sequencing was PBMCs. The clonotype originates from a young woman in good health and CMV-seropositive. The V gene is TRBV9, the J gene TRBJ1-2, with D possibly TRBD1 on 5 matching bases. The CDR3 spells CASSAGGGNGYTF. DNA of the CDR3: TGTGCCAGCAGCGCTGGGGGAGGGAACGGCTACACCTTC. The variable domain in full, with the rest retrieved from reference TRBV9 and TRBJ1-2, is DSGVTQTPKHLITATGQRVTLRCSPRSGDLSVYWYQQSLDQGLQFLIQYYNGEERAKGNILERFSAQQFPDLHSELNLSSLELGDSALYFCASSAGGGNGYTFGSGTRLTVV.